The clone carrying this T cell receptor (beta chain) turned up a few times. Antigen unknown. Unique molecular identifiers were incorporated into the prepared TCRbeta library. TCRdb reprocessed the PCR reads with MiXCR, giving one entry per CDR3 protein. The table lists 400,000 to 550,000 distinct CDR3 sequences, roughly a tenth of them singletons. V lost 3 bases and J 2 bases, leaving 17 bases between the germline ends. The CDR3 has 17 amino acids. Looked up from germline, CDR1 is SEHNR and CDR2 is FQNEAQ (reference sequence). The record originates from a study of T-cell reconstitution after alpha-beta-depleted transplantation in children. Study-wide results and limits: Several hundred graft clones that had expanded were reportedly the source of alpha-beta T cells about two months after transplant.

The receptor was isolated from a child aged 2 to 10 with inherited bone marrow failure, due to receive a stem cell transplant. Sequences were derived from PBMCs, sampled before TCRalphabeta/CD19-depleted stem cell transplant. The V gene is TRBV7-9, the J gene TRBJ1-3, with a possible D match to TRBD1 (5 bases). CDR3 DNA: TGTGCCAGCAGCTTTTCCTACCCAGGGTTCGCTGGAAACACCATATATTTT. Its translation is CASSFSYPGFAGNTIYF.